One T cell receptor (beta chain) is described in this entry. Original methodology: Amplification of reference gene primers was used by the study to estimate nucleated cell counts. Assay: immunoSEQ multiplex PCR; the TCRdb copy retains only in-frame clones and omits some. V, J and clone size derive from that table, while D and trimming were established from the DNA sequence. The table records 55,000 to 70,000 clones, 91% of them present only once. With V trimmed by 4 bases and J by 7 bases, 11 bases remained unmatched. The germline V gene has CDR1 SGHNT and CDR2 YYREEE (reference sequence). CDR3 size: 16 residues. This specimen belongs to a study of blood T cell repertoires in COVID-19. Study-level information: The cDNA or gDNA used as material had been derived from T cells, B-cell-depleted T cells, or PBMCs.

This sequence was found in a man aged 55 to 69 with acute or convalescent COVID-19. The source material was peripheral blood. This chain joins TRBV5-4 and TRBJ1-6; 7 nucleotides agree with TRBD1. The CDR3 coding sequence is TGTGCCAGCAGCCCTAATCGACAGGGCCCAAATTCACCCCTCCACTTT. Translating gives CASSPNRQGPNSPLHF.